Listed below are T cell receptor beta chains from one sample, sequenced in a study of patients and donors after allogeneic stem cell transplantation. TCRdb re-derived calls from the RT-PCR reads in MiXCR, one entry per CDR3 protein. The sample holds about 110,000 distinct CDR3 sequences, roughly 37% seen once. The sequencing input was blood, either unsorted or a sorted T cell fraction (not recorded which). Source of these receptors: a human donor who was either an allogeneic HSCT recipient or a stem cell or donor lymphocyte infusion donor (not recorded which). It is not recorded whose cells these are; they may come from a transplant donor. CDR3s include the opening cysteine and the closing phenylalanine or tryptophan. The D gene is left open where the match is weak. A clone size is listed for some rows: how often the clone was seen (once, few, many), or a class if it is expanded.

cdr3_aa: CASKGGCRYEQYF; cdr3_nt: TGTGCCAGCAAAGGGGGATGTCGCTACGAGCAGTACTTC; j_call: TRBJ2-7; d_call: NA; v_call: TRBV25-1; clone_size: NA
cdr3_aa: CASSQDRGASDTQYF; cdr3_nt: TGCGCCAGCAGCCAAGATAGGGGTGCGTCAGATACGCAGTATTTT; j_call: TRBJ2-3; d_call: NA; v_call: TRBV4-1; clone_size: NA
cdr3_aa: CASSREREAYTDTQYF; cdr3_nt: TGCGCCAGCAGCCGAGAGCGGGAGGCCTACACAGATACGCAGTATTTT; j_call: TRBJ2-3; d_call: TRBD2; v_call: TRBV4-3; clone_size: NA
cdr3_aa: CSAPDRGVNQPQHF; cdr3_nt: TGCAGTGCTCCGGACAGGGGAGTCAATCAGCCCCAGCATTTT; j_call: TRBJ1-5; d_call: TRBD1; v_call: TRBV20-1; clone_size: NA
cdr3_aa: CATSRGRINQPQHF; cdr3_nt: TGTGCCACCAGCAGAGGACGGATCAATCAGCCCCAGCATTTT; j_call: TRBJ1-5; d_call: NA; v_call: TRBV15; clone_size: few
cdr3_aa: CASSYEGSGANVLTF; cdr3_nt: TGTGCCAGCAGTTACGAGGGCTCTGGGGCCAACGTCCTGACTTTC; j_call: TRBJ2-6; d_call: NA; v_call: TRBV6-5; clone_size: NA
cdr3_aa: CASSYNPSSTDTQYF; cdr3_nt: TGTGCCAGCAGTTACAATCCGTCTAGCACAGATACGCAGTATTTT; j_call: TRBJ2-3; d_call: NA; v_call: TRBV6-6; clone_size: NA
cdr3_aa: CAISESGRVRGYTF; cdr3_nt: TGTGCCATCAGTGAGTCAGGCAGGGTCCGAGGCTACACCTTC; j_call: TRBJ1-2; d_call: NA; v_call: TRBV10-3; clone_size: many
cdr3_aa: CASSLEGLGLSYNEQFF; cdr3_nt: TGTGCCAGCAGCTTGGAGGGACTAGGACTCTCCTACAATGAGCAGTTCTTC; j_call: TRBJ2-1; d_call: TRBD2; v_call: TRBV5-5; clone_size: once
cdr3_aa: CSVVAGVSDTQYF; cdr3_nt: TGCAGTGTTGTAGCGGGAGTCTCAGATACGCAGTATTTT; j_call: TRBJ2-3; d_call: TRBD2; v_call: TRBV20-1; clone_size: NA
cdr3_aa: CASSRTGLNTEAFF; cdr3_nt: TGTGCCAGCAGTCGGACAGGGTTGAACACTGAAGCTTTCTTT; j_call: TRBJ1-1; d_call: TRBD1; v_call: TRBV12-3/TRBV12-4; clone_size: NA
cdr3_aa: CASSSGTSGRRETQYF; cdr3_nt: TGCGCCAGCAGCTCAGGGACTAGCGGGAGAAGGGAGACCCAGTACTTC; j_call: TRBJ2-5; d_call: TRBD2; v_call: TRBV5-1; clone_size: NA
cdr3_aa: CASSATGGQNQPQHF; cdr3_nt: TGCGCCAGCAGCGCGACAGGGGGGCAAAATCAGCCCCAGCATTTT; j_call: TRBJ1-5; d_call: TRBD1; v_call: TRBV5-1; clone_size: NA
cdr3_aa: CATSDTRAENSNQPQHF; cdr3_nt: TGTGCCACCAGTGATACCAGGGCGGAAAATAGCAATCAGCCCCAGCATTTT; j_call: TRBJ1-5; d_call: NA; v_call: TRBV24-1; clone_size: few
cdr3_aa: CSARIRRRDGELFF; cdr3_nt: TGCAGTGCTAGAATTCGCAGACGGGACGGGGAGCTGTTTTTT; j_call: TRBJ2-2; d_call: NA; v_call: TRBV20-1; clone_size: NA
cdr3_aa: CASSSGTSGSYNEQFF; cdr3_nt: TGTGCCAGCAGTTCCGGGACTAGCGGGAGCTACAATGAGCAGTTCTTC; j_call: TRBJ2-1; d_call: TRBD2; v_call: TRBV28; clone_size: NA
cdr3_aa: CASSKGGGHSYNSPLHF; cdr3_nt: TGTGCCAGCAGCAAGGGCGGGGGCCACTCCTATAATTCACCCCTCCACTTT; j_call: TRBJ1-6; d_call: NA; v_call: TRBV7-2; clone_size: NA
cdr3_aa: CAIRGTANYEQYF; cdr3_nt: TGTGCCATCAGGGGGACAGCGAACTACGAGCAGTACTTC; j_call: TRBJ2-7; d_call: TRBD1; v_call: TRBV10-3; clone_size: few
cdr3_aa: CAGSYRGQISGNTIYF; cdr3_nt: TGCGCCGGCAGCTACAGGGGACAAATCTCTGGAAACACCATATATTTT; j_call: TRBJ1-3; d_call: TRBD1; v_call: TRBV5-1; clone_size: NA
cdr3_aa: CASSPSRVYQETQYF; cdr3_nt: TGTGCCAGCTCACCAAGCAGGGTGTACCAAGAGACCCAGTACTTC; j_call: TRBJ2-5; d_call: NA; v_call: TRBV18; clone_size: NA
cdr3_aa: CATSRDRRRGIGANYGYTF; cdr3_nt: TGTGCCACCAGCAGAGATCGGAGGCGGGGGATAGGAGCTAACTATGGCTACACCTTC; j_call: TRBJ1-2; d_call: NA; v_call: TRBV15; clone_size: once
cdr3_aa: CSDPGQGIDSNQPQHF; cdr3_nt: TGCAGCGATCCGGGACAGGGGATAGATAGCAATCAGCCCCAGCATTTT; j_call: TRBJ1-5; d_call: TRBD1; v_call: TRBV29-1; clone_size: few
cdr3_aa: CATLAGDTDTQYF; cdr3_nt: TGTGCCACCCTAGCGGGGGACACAGATACGCAGTATTTT; j_call: TRBJ2-3; d_call: TRBD2; v_call: TRBV11-2; clone_size: NA
cdr3_aa: CASSYSENTEAFF; cdr3_nt: TGTGCCAGCAGTTACTCAGAGAACACTGAAGCTTTCTTT; j_call: TRBJ1-1; d_call: NA; v_call: TRBV6-5; clone_size: NA
cdr3_aa: CASSQSGRKSHNEQFF; cdr3_nt: TGTGCCAGCAGCCAATCCGGTAGGAAAAGTCACAATGAGCAGTTCTTC; j_call: TRBJ2-1; d_call: NA; v_call: TRBV6-5; clone_size: once
cdr3_aa: CASSFSPWTGKGYNSPLHF; cdr3_nt: TGTGCCAGCAGTTTTAGCCCCTGGACAGGGAAGGGCTATAATTCACCCCTCCACTTT; j_call: TRBJ1-6; d_call: TRBD1; v_call: TRBV28; clone_size: NA
cdr3_aa: CASRISGNEQFF; cdr3_nt: TGTGCCAGCAGAATTTCAGGGAATGAGCAGTTCTTC; j_call: TRBJ2-1; d_call: NA; v_call: TRBV12-3/TRBV12-4; clone_size: NA
cdr3_aa: CSARDRRGSNSPLHF; cdr3_nt: TGCAGTGCTAGAGACCGCAGGGGGAGTAATTCACCCCTCCACTTT; j_call: TRBJ1-6; d_call: TRBD1; v_call: TRBV20-1; clone_size: NA
cdr3_aa: CATSDAGGTEALF; cdr3_nt: TGTGCCACCAGTGATGCGGGGGGCACTGAAGCTTTGTTT; j_call: TRBJ1-1; d_call: NA; v_call: TRBV24-1; clone_size: NA
cdr3_aa: CATSDGNYEQYF; cdr3_nt: TGTGCCACCAGTGATGGCAACTACGAGCAGTACTTC; j_call: TRBJ2-7; d_call: NA; v_call: TRBV24-1; clone_size: NA
cdr3_aa: CASSPEYGYGYTF; cdr3_nt: TGTGCCAGCAGCCCCGAGTACGGATATGGCTACACCTTC; j_call: TRBJ1-2; d_call: NA; v_call: TRBV7-2; clone_size: few